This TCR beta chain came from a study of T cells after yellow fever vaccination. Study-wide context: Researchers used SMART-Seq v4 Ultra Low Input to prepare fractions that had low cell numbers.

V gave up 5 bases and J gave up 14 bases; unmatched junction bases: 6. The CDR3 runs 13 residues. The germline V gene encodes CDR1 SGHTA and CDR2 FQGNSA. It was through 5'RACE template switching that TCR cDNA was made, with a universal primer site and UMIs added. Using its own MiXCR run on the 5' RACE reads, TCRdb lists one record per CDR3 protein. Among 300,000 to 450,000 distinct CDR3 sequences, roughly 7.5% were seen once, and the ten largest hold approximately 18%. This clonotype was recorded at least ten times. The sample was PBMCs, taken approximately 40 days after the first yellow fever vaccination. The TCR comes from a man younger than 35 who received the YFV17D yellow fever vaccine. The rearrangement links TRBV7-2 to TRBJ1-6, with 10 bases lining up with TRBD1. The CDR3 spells CASSQRDRGTLHF. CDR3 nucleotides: TGTGCCAGCAGCCAACGGGACAGGGGAACCCTCCACTTT. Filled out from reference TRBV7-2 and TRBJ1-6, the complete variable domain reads GAGVSQSPSNKVTEKGKDVELRCDPISGHTALYWYRQSLGQGLEFLIYFQGNSAPDKSGLPSDRFSAERTGGSVSTLTIQRTQQEDSAVYLCASSQRDRGTLHFGNGTRLTVT.